At least ten counts were recorded for the clone carrying this T cell receptor (beta chain). What it recognizes is unknown. This specimen comes from a study of T cells after yellow fever vaccination. Looking at the study overall: Those fractions that held only low numbers of cells were prepared using the SMART-Seq v4 Ultra Low Input RNA kit. Broader study findings: A faster peak, day 5 versus 15, was reached by the weaker secondary response. Clones from primary vaccination mostly reappeared after the booster (roughly 95% CD4, about 85% CD8).

UMIs were added to TCR cDNA along with a universal primer site when it was made by 5'RACE template switching. MiXCR was run by TCRdb on the 5' RACE reads, yielding one entry per CDR3 protein. The repertoire holds approximately 340,000 distinct CDR3 sequences, with 8.7% as singletons. J gave up 6 bases and V 6 bases, and 11 bases lay outside the gene matches. The CDR3 totals 15 residues. Germline V lookup: CDR1 MGHDK, CDR2 SYGVNS. The chain recombines TRBV25-1 with TRBJ2-3; TRBD2 agrees at 8 bases. The sample consisted of PBMCs, taken on the day of the first yellow fever vaccination. This sequence originates from a young man who received the YFV17D yellow fever vaccine. Here the CDR3 DNA reads TGTGCCAGCAGAGCCTGGACGGGCGGGGGGGATACGCAGTATTTT. Translation gives CASRAWTGGGDTQYF. Complete variable domain (other parts from reference TRBV25-1 and TRBJ2-3): EADIYQTPRYLVIGTGKKITLECSQTMGHDKMYWYQQDPGMELHLIHYSYGVNSTEKGDLSSESTVSRIRTEHFPLTLESARPSHTSQYLCASRAWTGGGDTQYFGPGTRLTVL.